The 3 T cell receptor beta chains listed next were all sequenced from one sample in a study of regulatory T cells in long-lasting Graves disease. Building of the TCR beta libraries involved iRepertoire HTBI primers and Arm-PCR of CDR3 regions. TCRdb recomputed calls from the multiplex PCR reads with MiXCR, one row per CDR3 protein. The table records about 420,000 distinct CDR3 sequences, about 17% of them present only once. Time point indicated: newly diagnosed GD, antithyroid drugs for less than 3 months. PBMC-extracted RNA yielded the TCR library. The sample was also linked to a second study, of T cells in Graves' hyperthyroidism and ophthalmopathy.

The specimen comprised peripheral blood mononuclear cells (PBMCs), sampled at new diagnosis, from a patient treated with antithyroid drugs. These receptors were collected from a woman between 18 and 29 years old with Graves disease.

J is TRBJ2-1 and V is TRBV19, with a possible D match to TRBD2 (6 bases). Per the germline V gene, CDR1 is LNHDA and CDR2 is SQIVND (reference sequence). The CDR3 consists of 17 residues. The germline V and J ends were trimmed by 1 base and 0 bases, with 13 bases remaining between them. CDR3 DNA sequence: TGTGCCAGTAGTATAGTTGAGGGACTGAGCTCCTACAATGAGCAGTTCTTC. Translation: CASSIVEGLSSYNEQFF. The full variable domain, in which reference TRBV19 and TRBJ2-1 provide the parts outside the CDR3, is DGGITQSPKYLFRKEGQNVTLSCEQNLNHDAMYWYRQDPGQGLRLIYYSQIVNDFQKGDIAEGYSVSREKKESFPLTVTSAQKNPTAFYLCASSIVEGLSSYNEQFFGPGTRLTVL.

Turning to this clonotype: A much bigger clone sits one base away, suggesting this may be a read error. The chain couples TRBV7-2 to TRBJ2-2; tentative D call: TRBD2 (6 bases). This CDR3 has 17 amino acids. Germline-derived CDR1 and CDR2 are SGHTA and FQGNSA. V was clipped by 5 bases and J by 1 base, with 17 bases between them. CDR3 bases: TGTGCCAGCAGCCCGAGCAGCGGAGGGAGGAACACCGGGGAGCTGTTTTTT. This gives the protein CASSPSSGGRNTGELFF.

The V and J genes are TRBV7-9 and TRBJ2-1; 13 nucleotides line up with TRBD2. The CDR3 is 15 amino acids. Germline CDR1 SEHNR, CDR2 FQNEAQ (reference sequence). V shed 11 bases and J 10 bases; nucleotides not matched to a gene: 14. CDR3 in DNA: TGTGCCCCCAAGTCACTAGCGGGAGGGCCCTCCGAGCAGTTCTTC. It is translated as CAPKSLAGGPSEQFF.